The clone carrying this T cell receptor beta chain was recorded only once. The sample originates from a study of blood T cell repertoires in COVID-19. Overall study context: Samples representing acute and convalescent COVID-19 were sourced from the United States, Italy and Spain. The cDNA or gDNA used as material had been derived from T cells, B-cell-depleted T cells, or PBMCs.

Profiling relied on immunoSEQ multiplex PCR, and the TCRdb table lists in-frame clones only, not all of them. The table lists some 190,000 clones, roughly 88% of them singletons, with about 6.9% in the top ten. This CDR3 spans 14 amino acids. Germline assignment: CDR1 LGHDT and CDR2 YNNKEL (reference sequence). V was pared by 5 bases and J by 2 bases, with 10 bases between. The chain couples TRBV3-1 (or the pseudogene TRBV3-2) to TRBJ1-3, with D perhaps TRBD1 (5 bases). The TCR sequence derives from an elderly man with COVID-19, enrolled during active disease. The sequenced sample was peripheral blood. The CDR3 region is CASSKEGAGNTIYF. CDR3 DNA: TGTGCCAGCAGCAAGGAAGGGGCTGGAAACACCATATATTTT.